These T cell receptor beta chains were read from a single sample in a study of blood T cell repertoires in COVID-19. TCRdb's table, derived via immunoSEQ multiplex PCR, lists solely in-frame clones and lacks some. The sample carries 10,000 to 14,000 clones, over 75% recorded once. Material: peripheral blood. The receptors were gathered from a human donor in a cohort sampled during active COVID-19. The CDR3 runs from the conserved cysteine through the conserved F or W. Fields, in order: CDR3 DNA, CDR3 protein, D gene, CDR3 length, J gene, clone size, V gene. The D gene is left open where the match is weak. Where a row states a size, it is once, few, many or the class of an expanded clone; other rows omit it.

TGTGCCAGCAGGGAAGTACAGGGTCGCGAGCAGTACTTC CASREVQGREQYF . 13 TRBJ2-7 once TRBV6-1
TGTGCCAGCAGCCCAAGGGAGGACAGGTTTTACGAGCAGTACTTC CASSPREDRFYEQYF . 15 TRBJ2-7 . TRBV3-1/TRBV3-2
TGTGCCAGCAGCTTCGGCGGGGGACCCTACGAGCAGTACTTC CASSFGGGPYEQYF TRBD2 14 TRBJ2-7 . TRBV7-2
TGTGCCAGCTCACCCATACAGACTGACTACTCTGGAAACACCATATATTTT CASSPIQTDYSGNTIYF . 17 TRBJ1-3 . TRBV18
TGTGCCAGCAGCCAAGGGCTAGCGGTACAAACTGGGAATACGCAGTATTTT CASSQGLAVQTGNTQYF TRBD2 17 TRBJ2-3 few TRBV3-1/TRBV3-2
TGTGCCAGCAGTCCCGCTCGGTTGTCACCCCTCCACTTT CASSPARLSPLHF . 13 TRBJ1-6 . TRBV12-3/TRBV12-4
TGTGCCAGCACCTCCAGTGGGCAGGGCACCTACGAGCAGTACTTC CASTSSGQGTYEQYF . 15 TRBJ2-7 . TRBV25-1
TGTGCCCTGCCCGGAGGGAACCCCTACGAGCAGTACTTC CALPGGNPYEQYF . 13 TRBJ2-7 . TRBV27
TGTGCCAGCAGCTTGCCACAGGGGATAGATACGCAGTATTTT CASSLPQGIDTQYF TRBD1 14 TRBJ2-3 . TRBV5-4
TGTGCCAGCAGCCAAGTGGACCAGGGGCGCACGTATTTT CASSQVDQGRTYF . 13 TRBJ2-3 . TRBV3-1/TRBV3-2
TGTGCCAGCTCACCGCAGGACGGGGACTACGAGCAGTACTTC CASSPQDGDYEQYF . 14 TRBJ2-7 once TRBV18
TGTGCCAGCAGTTTAAGAGGCGGAGTCGGTAGTTACGAGCAGTACTTC CASSLRGGVGSYEQYF . 16 TRBJ2-7 . TRBV28
TGTGCCAGCAGTTACTCGAGGGTGATGGGCTACACCTTC CASSYSRVMGYTF . 13 TRBJ1-2 once TRBV6-5
TGTGCCAGCAGCGTAGACGGGACAGGGGTGTACGAGCAGTACTTC CASSVDGTGVYEQYF TRBD1 15 TRBJ2-7 . TRBV9
TGTGCCAGCAGCACCAGGACTAGCGGGGGGTATAACGAGCAGTACTTC CASSTRTSGGYNEQYF . 16 TRBJ2-7 . TRBV21-1
TGTGCCAGCAGTGAACAGGGGGAGACCCAGTACTTC CASSEQGETQYF . 12 TRBJ2-5 . TRBV2
TGTGCCAGCAGTCAACACGGACTAGCTAGCGGGGAGCTGTTTTTT CASSQHGLASGELFF TRBD2 15 TRBJ2-2 . TRBV6-5
TGTGCCAGCAGTGCCTTCCTACAGGGGGGAAGGAACTACGAGCAGTACTTC CASSAFLQGGRNYEQYF TRBD1 17 TRBJ2-7 . TRBV6-1
TGTGCCAGCAGCCCGAGGTTGTTCCCGGTGGGGACCCAGTACTTC CASSPRLFPVGTQYF . 15 TRBJ2-5 . TRBV3-1/TRBV3-2
TGTGCCACCAGCAGGCCTGGAGTGGGTCTCGGGGACACTGAAGCTTTCTTT CATSRPGVGLGDTEAFF . 17 TRBJ1-1 . TRBV15
TGCGCCAGCAGCGCTACCGGGACAGGGGCTGAGAGCGAGCAGTACTTC CASSATGTGAESEQYF TRBD1 16 TRBJ2-7 . TRBV5-1
TGTGCCAGCAGCGACAGTTTAGGTGGTGGTGAAAAACTGTTTTTT CASSDSLGGGEKLFF . 15 TRBJ1-4 . TRBV4-2
TGTGCCATCAGTGAGTCGCAGAATCAGCCCCAGCATTTT CAISESQNQPQHF . 13 TRBJ1-5 . TRBV10-3
TGTGCCAGTAGTCGACAGGGGGCATGGACCGGGGAGCTGTTTTTT CASSRQGAWTGELFF TRBD1 15 TRBJ2-2 few TRBV19
TGTGCCAGCAGTTACTCAGCGGGGCCCTATTCGGGGGAGCAGTTCTTC CASSYSAGPYSGEQFF TRBD2 16 TRBJ2-1 . TRBV6-5
TGTGCCGTAAGGACAGGGGATGGCTACACCTTC CAVRTGDGYTF TRBD1 11 TRBJ1-2 . TRBV19
TGTGCCAGCAGCTATCAACCGGGACAGTCAGAGACCCAGTACTTC CASSYQPGQSETQYF TRBD1 15 TRBJ2-5 once TRBV5-8
TGTGCCAGCAGGACCGACAGGGGGCACTGGAGCACAGATACGCAGTATTTT CASRTDRGHWSTDTQYF TRBD1 17 TRBJ2-3 . TRBV7-2
TGTGCCACCAGTGATTTGGTGGGACAGGGGGACGCCGGGGAGCTGTTTTTT CATSDLVGQGDAGELFF TRBD1 17 TRBJ2-2 . TRBV24-1
TGCGCCAGCAGCCACCGACAGAACACTGAAGCTTTCTTT CASSHRQNTEAFF . 13 TRBJ1-1 . TRBV4-1
TGTGCCAGCAATCCTTTTAGAGAGCGACTATATGGCTACACCTTC CASNPFRERLYGYTF . 15 TRBJ1-2 . TRBV2
TGTGCCAGCAGCTTAGGTGTGGAGCGGGGGGGCCGAGAGACCCAGTACTTC CASSLGVERGGRETQYF TRBD2 17 TRBJ2-5 . TRBV7-9
TGTGCCAGCAGTAAGGGAGACGGGGAGCTGTTTTTT CASSKGDGELFF . 12 TRBJ2-2 . TRBV12-3/TRBV12-4
TGTGCCAGCACCTCAGGAAGGGGCCGGAACGAGCAGTACTTC CASTSGRGRNEQYF . 14 TRBJ2-7 . TRBV6-6
TGTGCCAGCAGCTTAACGTTAGGAGGGTACAATGAGCAGTTCTTC CASSLTLGGYNEQFF . 15 TRBJ2-1 . TRBV7-3
TGTGCCAGCAGCCAAGATTCTCGGGAATTAGAGACCCAGTACTTC CASSQDSRELETQYF . 15 TRBJ2-5 . TRBV3-1/TRBV3-2
TGTGCCAGCAGCCGCGGAGCCAGTTACGAGCAGTACTTC CASSRGASYEQYF . 13 TRBJ2-7 once TRBV14
TGTGCCAGCAGCCGAGAGGACAGGGGCGGCGACAGCTACACCTTC CASSREDRGGDSYTF TRBD1 15 TRBJ1-2 . TRBV6-6
TGCAGCGTTGAGAGACTAGCGGGGGCACAAGAGACCCAGTACTTC CSVERLAGAQETQYF TRBD2 15 TRBJ2-5 once TRBV29-1
TGTGCCAGCAGCGTAGAATGGACAGGAGAAGCTTTCTTT CASSVEWTGEAFF TRBD1 13 TRBJ1-1 few TRBV9
TGTGCCACCAGCGCCTCCAGACACTGGCTTAATTCACCCCTCCACTTT CATSASRHWLNSPLHF . 16 TRBJ1-6 few TRBV15
TGTGCCAGCAGCCCTAGCGGGGGGGCGGGGGAGACCCAGTACTTC CASSPSGGAGETQYF TRBD2 15 TRBJ2-5 . TRBV3-1/TRBV3-2
TGCAGCGTTGAATCCAGATACAATGAGCAGTTCTTC CSVESRYNEQFF . 12 TRBJ2-1 . TRBV29-1
TGCGCCAGCAGCTTGAAGTTGGACACGGTACTCCACTTT CASSLKLDTVLHF . 13 TRBJ1-6 . TRBV5-1
TGTGCCAGCAGCTTAATAGGGGGGAACACTGAAGCTTTCTTT CASSLIGGNTEAFF . 14 TRBJ1-1 . TRBV7-2
TGTGCCAGCAGCTTGGCCACAGGGAATCAGCCCCAGCATTTT CASSLATGNQPQHF . 14 TRBJ1-5 . TRBV7-9
TGTGCCAGCAGCTTCAGGGGAGGGGCTGAAGCTTTCTTT CASSFRGGAEAFF . 13 TRBJ1-1 . TRBV7-6
TGTGCCAGCAGTGATTGTTTGGCTTCGAGCAATCAGCCCCAGCATTTT CASSDCLASSNQPQHF . 16 TRBJ1-5 . TRBV25-1
TGTGCCAGCAGCTTAGAACACCTGCCGAGGTACTATGGCTACACCTTC CASSLEHLPRYYGYTF . 16 TRBJ1-2 . TRBV11-1
TGCGCCAGCAGCCCAGGAGCCCGGGGGACCAAAAACATTCAGTACTTC CASSPGARGTKNIQYF . 16 TRBJ2-4 . TRBV4-1
TGTGCCAGCAGCTTCTCTCTTTCGACAGGGGCGAGAACTGAAGCTTTCTTT CASSFSLSTGARTEAFF TRBD1 17 TRBJ1-1 . TRBV5-5
TGTGCCAGCAGCTTAGTTCTGACAGATACGCAGTATTTT CASSLVLTDTQYF . 13 TRBJ2-3 . TRBV7-2